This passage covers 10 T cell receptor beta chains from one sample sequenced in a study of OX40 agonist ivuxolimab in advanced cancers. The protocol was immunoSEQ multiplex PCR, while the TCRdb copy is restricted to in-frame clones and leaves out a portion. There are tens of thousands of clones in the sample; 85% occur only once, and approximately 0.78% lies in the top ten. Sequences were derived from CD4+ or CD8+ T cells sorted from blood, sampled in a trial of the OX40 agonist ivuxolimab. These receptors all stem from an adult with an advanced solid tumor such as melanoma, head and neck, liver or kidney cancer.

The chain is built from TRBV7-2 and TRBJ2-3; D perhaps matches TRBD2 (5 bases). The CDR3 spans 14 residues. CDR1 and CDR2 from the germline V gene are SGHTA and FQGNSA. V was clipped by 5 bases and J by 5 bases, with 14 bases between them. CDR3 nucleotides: TGTGCCAGCAGCCCAACTAGTTTCGGAGATACGCAGTATTTT. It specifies CASSPTSFGDTQYF. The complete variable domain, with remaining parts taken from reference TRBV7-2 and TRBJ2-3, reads GAGVSQSPSNKVTEKGKDVELRCDPISGHTALYWYRQSLGQGLEFLIYFQGNSAPDKSGLPSDRFSAERTGGSVSTLTIQRTQQEDSAVYLCASSPTSFGDTQYFGPGTRLTVL.

The CDR3 reads CASSADEGANTEAFF. CDR3 DNA sequence: TGTGCCAGCAGTGCCGATGAGGGCGCGAACACTGAAGCTTTCTTT. The chain recombines TRBV2 with TRBJ1-1; no clear D. The V end was cut by 4 bases, the J end by 1 base, with 13 bases between. The CDR3 is 15 amino acids. Germline V gene lookup returns CDR1 SNHLY and CDR2 FYNNEI. Full variable domain (rest looked up from reference TRBV2 and TRBJ1-1): EPEVTQTPSHQVTQMGQEVILRCVPISNHLYFYWYRQILGQKVEFLVSFYNNEISEKSEIFDDQFSVERPDGSNFTLKIRSTKLEDSAMYFCASSADEGANTEAFFGQGTRLTVV.

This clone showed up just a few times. The CDR3 spells CASSLVQPGGRINSPLHF. The DNA for the CDR3 is TGTGCCAGCAGCTTAGTACAGCCAGGGGGACGGATTAATTCACCCCTCCACTTT. The gene calls are TRBV7-2 and TRBJ1-6; 7 positions match TRBD1. CDR1 is SGHTA and CDR2 is FQGNSA in the germline V gene. The CDR3 length is 18 residues. Trimming took 1 base from V and 6 from J; bases not matched to a gene: 12.

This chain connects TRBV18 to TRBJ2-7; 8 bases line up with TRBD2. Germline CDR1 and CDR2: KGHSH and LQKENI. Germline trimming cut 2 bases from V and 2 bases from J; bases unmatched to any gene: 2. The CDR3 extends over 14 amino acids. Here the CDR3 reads CASSPGTRAYEQYF. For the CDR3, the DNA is TGTGCCAGCTCACCAGGGACTAGGGCCTACGAGCAGTACTTC.

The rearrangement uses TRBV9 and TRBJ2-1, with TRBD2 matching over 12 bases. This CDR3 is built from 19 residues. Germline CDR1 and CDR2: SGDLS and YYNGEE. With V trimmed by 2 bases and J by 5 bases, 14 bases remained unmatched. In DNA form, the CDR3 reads TGTGCCAGCAGCGTCCTAGCGGGAGGGCCAATCAGTATTGACAATGAGCAGTTCTTC. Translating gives CASSVLAGGPISIDNEQFF.

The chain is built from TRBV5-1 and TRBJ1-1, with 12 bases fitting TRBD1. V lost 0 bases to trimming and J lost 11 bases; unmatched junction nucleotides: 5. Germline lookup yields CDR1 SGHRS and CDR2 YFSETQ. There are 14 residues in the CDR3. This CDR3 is CASSLGDRGRVAFF. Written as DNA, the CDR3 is TGCGCCAGCAGCTTGGGGGACAGGGGGCGCGTTGCTTTCTTT. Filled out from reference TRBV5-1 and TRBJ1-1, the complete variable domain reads KAGVTQTPRYLIKTRGQQVTLSCSPISGHRSVSWYQQTPGQGLQFLFEYFSETQRNKGNFPGRFSGRQFSNSRSEMNVSTLELGDSALYLCASSLGDRGRVAFFGQGTRLTVV.

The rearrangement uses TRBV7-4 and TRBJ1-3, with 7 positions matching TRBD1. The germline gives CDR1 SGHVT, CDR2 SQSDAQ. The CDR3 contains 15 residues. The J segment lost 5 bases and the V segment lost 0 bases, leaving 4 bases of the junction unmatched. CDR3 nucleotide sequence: TGTGCCAGCAGCTTAGCCCCGGACAGGCGAAACACCATATATTTT. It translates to CASSLAPDRRNTIYF.

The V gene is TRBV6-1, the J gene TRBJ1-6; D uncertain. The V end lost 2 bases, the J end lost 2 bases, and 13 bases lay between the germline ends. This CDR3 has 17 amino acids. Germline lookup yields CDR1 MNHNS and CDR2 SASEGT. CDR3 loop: CASSEMMVVTYNSPLHF. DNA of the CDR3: TGTGCCAGCAGTGAAATGATGGTAGTTACCTATAATTCACCCCTCCACTTT.

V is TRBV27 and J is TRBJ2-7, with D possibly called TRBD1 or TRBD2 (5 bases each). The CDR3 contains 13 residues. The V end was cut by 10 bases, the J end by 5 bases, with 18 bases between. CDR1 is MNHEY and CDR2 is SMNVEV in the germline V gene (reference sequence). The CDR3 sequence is CAKRPGRRHEQYF. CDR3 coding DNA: TGTGCCAAACGGCCGGGACGCCGCCACGAGCAGTACTTC.

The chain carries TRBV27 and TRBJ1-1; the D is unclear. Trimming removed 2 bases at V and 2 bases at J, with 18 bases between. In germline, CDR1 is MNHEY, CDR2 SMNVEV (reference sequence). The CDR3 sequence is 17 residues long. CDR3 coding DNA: TGTGCCAGCAGTTTACAAACTGTACAGAGAACCAACACTGAAGCTTTCTTT. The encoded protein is CASSLQTVQRTNTEAFF.